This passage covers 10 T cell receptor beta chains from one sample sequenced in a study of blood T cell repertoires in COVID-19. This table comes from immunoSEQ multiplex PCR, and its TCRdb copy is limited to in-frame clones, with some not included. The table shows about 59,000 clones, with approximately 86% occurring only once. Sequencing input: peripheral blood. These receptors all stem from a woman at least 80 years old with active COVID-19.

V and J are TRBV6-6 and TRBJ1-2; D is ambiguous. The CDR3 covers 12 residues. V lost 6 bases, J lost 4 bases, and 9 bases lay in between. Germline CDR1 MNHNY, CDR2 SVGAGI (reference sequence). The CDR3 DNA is TGTGCCAGCAGCACGCGGGGCTATGGCTACACCTTC. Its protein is CASSTRGYGYTF.

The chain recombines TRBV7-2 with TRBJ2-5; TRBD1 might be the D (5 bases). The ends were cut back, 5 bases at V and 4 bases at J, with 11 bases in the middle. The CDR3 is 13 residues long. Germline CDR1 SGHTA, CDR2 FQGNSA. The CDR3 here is CASSQDKGETQYF. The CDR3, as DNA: TGTGCCAGCAGCCAGGACAAAGGAGAGACCCAGTACTTC.

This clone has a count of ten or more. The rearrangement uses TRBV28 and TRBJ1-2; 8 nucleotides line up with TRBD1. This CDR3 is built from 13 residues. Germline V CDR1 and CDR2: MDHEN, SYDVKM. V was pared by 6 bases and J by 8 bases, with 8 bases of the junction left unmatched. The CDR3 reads CASRDGQGGGYTF. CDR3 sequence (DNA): TGTGCCAGCAGGGACGGACAGGGCGGCGGCTACACCTTC.

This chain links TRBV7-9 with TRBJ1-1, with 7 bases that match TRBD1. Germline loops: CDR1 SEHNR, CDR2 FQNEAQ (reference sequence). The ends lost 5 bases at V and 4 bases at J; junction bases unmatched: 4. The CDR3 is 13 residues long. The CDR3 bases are TGTGCCAGCAGCCAGACAGGGACCACTGAAGCTTTCTTT. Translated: CASSQTGTTEAFF.

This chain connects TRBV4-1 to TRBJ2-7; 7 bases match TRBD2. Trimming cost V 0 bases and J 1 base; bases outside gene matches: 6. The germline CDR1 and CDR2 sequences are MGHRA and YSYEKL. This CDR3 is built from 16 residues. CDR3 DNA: TGCGCCAGCAGCCAAGATGCTGGTAGCGGGTCCTACGAGCAGTACTTC. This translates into CASSQDAGSGSYEQYF.

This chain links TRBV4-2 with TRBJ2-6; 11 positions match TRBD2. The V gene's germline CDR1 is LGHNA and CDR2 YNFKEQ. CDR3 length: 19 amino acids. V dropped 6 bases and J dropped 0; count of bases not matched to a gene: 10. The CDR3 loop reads CASSLPTSGASSGANVLTF. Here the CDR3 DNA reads TGTGCCAGCAGTCTTCCGACTAGCGGGGCTAGCTCTGGGGCCAACGTCCTGACTTTC.

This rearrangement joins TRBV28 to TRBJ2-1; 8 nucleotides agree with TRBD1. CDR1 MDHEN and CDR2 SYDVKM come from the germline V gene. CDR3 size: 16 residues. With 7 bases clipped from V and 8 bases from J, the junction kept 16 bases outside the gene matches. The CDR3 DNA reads TGTGCCAGCAAACCCTGGGGGCAGGGGGCGACTGATGAGCAGTTCTTC. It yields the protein CASKPWGQGATDEQFF. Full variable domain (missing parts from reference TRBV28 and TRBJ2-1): DVKVTQSSRYLVKRTGEKVFLECVQDMDHENMFWYRQDPGLGLRLIYFSYDVKMKEKGDIPEGYSVSREKKERFSLILESASTNQTSMYLCASKPWGQGATDEQFFGPGTRLTVL.

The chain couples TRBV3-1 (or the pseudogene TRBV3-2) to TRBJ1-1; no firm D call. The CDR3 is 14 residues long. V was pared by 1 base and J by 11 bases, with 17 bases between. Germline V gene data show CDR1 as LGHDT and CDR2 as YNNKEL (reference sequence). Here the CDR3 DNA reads TGTGCCAGCAGCCAAGCAGGCAGCGGGAGCAGGGCTTTCTTT. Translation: CASSQAGSGSRAFF.

The CDR3 region has the DNA TGTGCCATCAGTGAGTCGATAGGGAGGGGGGATCAGCCCCAGCATTTT. Encoded protein: CAISESIGRGDQPQHF. V is TRBV10-3 and J is TRBJ1-5, with D possibly matching TRBD1 (6 bases). Germline assignment: CDR1 ENHRY and CDR2 SYGVKD. Trimming removed 0 bases at V and 5 bases at J, with 14 bases between. The CDR3 totals 16 residues.

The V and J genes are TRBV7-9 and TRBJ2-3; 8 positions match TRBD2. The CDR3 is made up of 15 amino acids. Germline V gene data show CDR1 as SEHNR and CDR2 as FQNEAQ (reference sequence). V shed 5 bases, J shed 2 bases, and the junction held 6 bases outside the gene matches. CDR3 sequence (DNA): TGTGCCAGCAGCCAAAGCGGGGGCCTCACAGATACGCAGTATTTT. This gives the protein CASSQSGGLTDTQYF.